A selection of T cell receptor beta chains follows, all from one sample in a study of blood T cells in healthy people across ages. TCRdb reanalysed the 5' RACE reads using MiXCR and keeps one entry per CDR3 protein. The sample records about 1.5 million distinct CDR3 sequences, around 40% being singletons. Sequencing used blood. The receptor set was obtained from a woman aged 18-29 years in good health. Each CDR3 is given with its conserved first and last residue. The order of the fields is clone size, D gene, J gene, V gene, CDR3 protein, CDR3 DNA. A D gene is named only where the DNA matches it firmly. A row's size may be missing; if present it is once, few, many or a size class.

clone size: once
D gene: -
J gene: TRBJ2-1
V gene: TRBV6-2/TRBV6-3
CDR3 protein: CASSRAPNMYNEQFF
CDR3 DNA: TGTGCCAGCAGTCGGGCACCAAATATGTACAATGAGCAGTTCTTC

clone size: -
D gene: TRBD2
J gene: TRBJ2-4
V gene: TRBV7-8
CDR3 protein: CASSPKGALRGDPAKNIQYF
CDR3 DNA: TGTGCCAGCAGCCCCAAAGGCGCTTTGCGGGGGGACCCAGCCAAAAACATTCAGTACTTC

clone size: few
D gene: TRBD1
J gene: TRBJ1-1
V gene: TRBV6-5
CDR3 protein: CASSRRGPVSAAFF
CDR3 DNA: TGTGCCAGCAGTAGGAGGGGGCCGGTTTCGGCAGCTTTCTTT

clone size: -
D gene: TRBD2
J gene: TRBJ2-1
V gene: TRBV4-3
CDR3 protein: CASSRPGLAVNEQFF
CDR3 DNA: TGCGCCAGCAGCCGTCCGGGACTAGCCGTCAATGAGCAGTTCTTC

clone size: few
D gene: TRBD2
J gene: TRBJ2-1
V gene: TRBV6-1
CDR3 protein: CASSEWTSGVYEQFF
CDR3 DNA: TGTGCCAGCAGTGAATGGACTAGCGGGGTCTATGAGCAGTTCTTC

clone size: -
D gene: TRBD1
J gene: TRBJ1-2
V gene: TRBV4-3
CDR3 protein: CASSTRTGNGYTF
CDR3 DNA: TGCGCCAGCAGCACCCGGACAGGGAATGGCTACACCTTC

clone size: -
D gene: -
J gene: TRBJ2-7
V gene: TRBV7-2
CDR3 protein: CASSYDPGYEQYF
CDR3 DNA: TGTGCCAGCAGCTATGATCCGGGGTACGAGCAGTACTTC

clone size: few
D gene: TRBD1
J gene: TRBJ2-5
V gene: TRBV6-6
CDR3 protein: CASSYPATGGLETQYF
CDR3 DNA: TGTGCCAGCAGTTACCCCGCGACAGGGGGCTTAGAGACCCAGTACTTC

clone size: -
D gene: TRBD1
J gene: TRBJ1-1
V gene: TRBV5-1
CDR3 protein: CASSKDLRQGEAFF
CDR3 DNA: TGCGCCAGCAGCAAGGACTTAAGACAGGGTGAAGCTTTCTTT

clone size: -
D gene: -
J gene: TRBJ2-3
V gene: TRBV5-1
CDR3 protein: CASSLGIHLDTQYF
CDR3 DNA: TGCGCCAGCAGCTTGGGGATCCACCTAGATACGCAGTATTTT

clone size: -
D gene: TRBD2
J gene: TRBJ2-1
V gene: TRBV27
CDR3 protein: CASSQFPGLAGGTKHEQFF
CDR3 DNA: TGTGCCAGCAGTCAATTTCCGGGACTAGCGGGAGGTACCAAACATGAGCAGTTCTTC

clone size: -
D gene: TRBD1
J gene: TRBJ2-2
V gene: TRBV4-3
CDR3 protein: CASSQETGGRAGELFF
CDR3 DNA: TGCGCCAGCAGCCAAGAAACAGGGGGAAGGGCCGGGGAGCTGTTTTTT

clone size: -
D gene: TRBD2
J gene: TRBJ2-7
V gene: TRBV7-2
CDR3 protein: CASSVTSGATYEQYF
CDR3 DNA: TGTGCCAGCAGCGTAACTAGCGGGGCAACGTACGAGCAGTACTTC

clone size: -
D gene: -
J gene: TRBJ1-6
V gene: TRBV7-2
CDR3 protein: CASSLGGLRDNSPLHF
CDR3 DNA: TGTGCCAGCAGCTTAGGCGGGCTTAGAGATAATTCACCCCTCCACTTT

clone size: few
D gene: TRBD1
J gene: TRBJ1-4
V gene: TRBV12-3/TRBV12-4
CDR3 protein: CASSGPGTENEKLFF
CDR3 DNA: TGTGCCAGCAGCGGCCCCGGGACAGAGAATGAAAAACTGTTTTTT

clone size: -
D gene: -
J gene: TRBJ1-5
V gene: TRBV6-5
CDR3 protein: CASSTGRSGPQHF
CDR3 DNA: TGTGCCAGCAGCACCGGCCGCTCGGGGCCCCAGCATTTT

clone size: many
D gene: -
J gene: TRBJ2-5
V gene: TRBV5-1
CDR3 protein: CASSLWTSQETQYF
CDR3 DNA: TGCGCCAGCAGCTTATGGACAAGTCAAGAGACCCAGTACTTC

clone size: few
D gene: TRBD2
J gene: TRBJ2-1
V gene: TRBV9
CDR3 protein: CASSILSGREYNEQFF
CDR3 DNA: TGTGCCAGCAGCATCCTTAGCGGGAGGGAATACAATGAGCAGTTCTTC

clone size: few
D gene: TRBD2
J gene: TRBJ2-3
V gene: TRBV7-9
CDR3 protein: CASSWRLASSSDTQYF
CDR3 DNA: TGTGCCAGCAGCTGGAGACTAGCATCTTCCTCCGATACGCAGTATTTT

clone size: few
D gene: TRBD2
J gene: TRBJ2-1
V gene: TRBV7-3
CDR3 protein: CASSPSGLADNEQFF
CDR3 DNA: TGTGCCAGCAGCCCCTCGGGACTAGCGGACAATGAGCAGTTCTTC

clone size: few
D gene: -
J gene: TRBJ1-1
V gene: TRBV3-1
CDR3 protein: CASSQAFWNTEAFF
CDR3 DNA: TGTGCCAGCAGCCAAGCATTCTGGAACACTGAAGCTTTCTTT

clone size: -
D gene: -
J gene: TRBJ2-5
V gene: TRBV4-2
CDR3 protein: CASSQERALRVETQYF
CDR3 DNA: TGTGCCAGCAGCCAAGAGCGGGCCCTAAGGGTAGAGACCCAGTACTTC

clone size: -
D gene: TRBD1
J gene: TRBJ2-1
V gene: TRBV24-1
CDR3 protein: CATSDIPGQGDNEQFF
CDR3 DNA: TGTGCCACCAGTGATATCCCGGGACAGGGGGACAATGAGCAGTTCTTC

clone size: -
D gene: TRBD2
J gene: TRBJ2-5
V gene: TRBV5-5
CDR3 protein: CASSLDGLASGRGEQYF
CDR3 DNA: TGTGCCAGCAGCTTGGATGGACTAGCGTCAGGAAGGGGGGAGCAGTACTTC

clone size: -
D gene: -
J gene: TRBJ1-5
V gene: TRBV28
CDR3 protein: CASSREDFLTQHF
CDR3 DNA: TGTGCCAGCAGTCGGGAAGATTTTTTAACCCAGCATTTT

clone size: -
D gene: -
J gene: TRBJ2-3
V gene: TRBV4-3
CDR3 protein: CASSQDTRVFTDTQYF
CDR3 DNA: TGCGCCAGCAGCCAAGATACGAGAGTCTTTACAGATACGCAGTATTTT

clone size: -
D gene: -
J gene: TRBJ2-1
V gene: TRBV12-3/TRBV12-4
CDR3 protein: CASRPTVHTEQFF
CDR3 DNA: TGTGCCAGCAGACCTACGGTGCATACTGAGCAGTTCTTC

clone size: -
D gene: -
J gene: TRBJ1-4
V gene: TRBV4-3
CDR3 protein: CASSQARGTNEKLFF
CDR3 DNA: TGCGCCAGCAGCCAAGCGAGGGGAACTAATGAAAAACTGTTTTTT

clone size: once
D gene: -
J gene: TRBJ2-7
V gene: TRBV14
CDR3 protein: CASSKGVVRGTEQYF
CDR3 DNA: TGTGCCAGCAGCAAAGGAGTGGTTCGTGGGACTGAGCAGTACTTC

clone size: -
D gene: -
J gene: TRBJ2-7
V gene: TRBV6-5
CDR3 protein: CASSYSYGENYEQYF
CDR3 DNA: TGTGCCAGCAGTTACTCGTACGGGGAGAACTACGAGCAGTACTTC

clone size: -
D gene: -
J gene: TRBJ1-2
V gene: TRBV20-1
CDR3 protein: CLGPPGTVGYTF
CDR3 DNA: TGCCTAGGGCCCCCCGGGACGGTGGGCTACACCTTC

clone size: once
D gene: -
J gene: TRBJ2-1
V gene: TRBV18
CDR3 protein: CASSLSAFPGNEQFF
CDR3 DNA: TGTGCCAGCTCACTTAGCGCCTTCCCGGGCAATGAGCAGTTCTTC

clone size: -
D gene: -
J gene: TRBJ2-1
V gene: TRBV12-3/TRBV12-4
CDR3 protein: CASSLSENEQFF
CDR3 DNA: TGTGCCAGCAGTTTAAGCGAAAATGAGCAGTTCTTC

clone size: -
D gene: TRBD1
J gene: TRBJ1-6
V gene: TRBV4-3
CDR3 protein: CASSQDPWTGNNSPLHF
CDR3 DNA: TGCGCCAGCAGCCAAGATCCCTGGACAGGGAACAATTCGCCCCTCCACTTT

clone size: -
D gene: TRBD1
J gene: TRBJ1-2
V gene: TRBV10-3
CDR3 protein: CVIGTGKFVNYGYTF
CDR3 DNA: TGTGTCATAGGGACAGGGAAATTTGTGAACTATGGCTACACCTTC

clone size: -
D gene: -
J gene: TRBJ2-1
V gene: TRBV20-1
CDR3 protein: CSAQWRYNEQFF
CDR3 DNA: TGCAGTGCCCAGTGGCGGTACAATGAGCAGTTCTTC

clone size: -
D gene: -
J gene: TRBJ2-7
V gene: TRBV5-1
CDR3 protein: CASSWQGEGYEQYF
CDR3 DNA: TGCGCCAGCAGCTGGCAGGGTGAAGGATACGAGCAGTACTTC

clone size: -
D gene: -
J gene: TRBJ1-2
V gene: TRBV12-3/TRBV12-4
CDR3 protein: CASSFAGRTYGYTF
CDR3 DNA: TGTGCCAGCAGCTTCGCGGGCAGGACCTATGGCTACACCTTC

clone size: -
D gene: -
J gene: TRBJ2-1
V gene: TRBV20-1
CDR3 protein: CSARDPPTSPDEQFF
CDR3 DNA: TGCAGTGCTAGAGATCCCCCTACCTCGCCCGATGAGCAGTTCTTC